This T cell receptor beta chain was sequenced in a study of cytomegalovirus exposure and HLA in healthy donors. Primers: 60 Vbeta forward and 13 Jbeta reverse. Method: immunoSEQ multiplex PCR; TCRdb's copy keeps in-frame clones and lacks some. The table has under 95,000 clones, 70% to 80% seen once. About this clone: The antigen is not known.

The CDR3 contains 17 residues. Germline V gives CDR1 SGHRS, CDR2 YFSETQ. Trimming removed 3 bases from V and 4 bases from J; junction bases left unmatched: 8. General study points: Donor immune exposure was known only as CMV serostatus.

The chain has TRBV5-1 and TRBJ2-5; 14 bases fit TRBD2. The TCR originated in a middle-aged woman in good health and CMV-seropositive. Sample: PBMCs. CDR3 loop: CASSSGGLAGGRETQYF. The CDR3 nucleotides read TGCGCCAGCAGCTCCGGCGGACTAGCGGGGGGTCGAGAGACCCAGTACTTC.